This T cell receptor beta chain was recorded in a study of beta chain features in type 1 diabetes. In the study overall: The number of sorted cells examined across all samples was some 98,000,000. Study results and caveats: The naive, central memory and Treg TCRB repertoires looked more alike in patients than they did in healthy donors. Type 1 diabetes patients had moderately but significantly shorter TCRB CDR3s in all four CD4+ subsets.

Turning to this clone: Its target is not known.

This CDR3 comprises 11 residues. CDR1 GTSNPN and CDR2 SVGIG come from the germline V gene (reference sequence). Trimming cost V 1 base and J 7 bases, with 7 bases left between them. Of the isolated RNA, all was reverse transcribed, and so the sequenced material was expressed TCRB transcripts. Libraries were prepared by immunoSEQ multiplex PCR; TCRdb keeps only in-frame clonotypes and omits some of them. This repertoire shows more than 250,000 clones, around 20% found once; its top ten account for 0.028%. Sequencing was done on a sample of naive CD4+ T cells from blood. J is TRBJ1-1 and V is TRBV30; the D is unclear. This sequence was found in a woman in her thirties or forties with type 1 diabetes. The CDR3 sequence: CAWSEEDEAFF. CDR3 DNA: TGTGCCTGGAGTGAAGAGGATGAAGCTTTCTTT.